The clone carrying this T cell receptor (beta chain) was detected a few times. The antigen remains undetermined. This sample was included in a study of early T cells in non-severe SARS-CoV-2 infection. Points from the study as a whole: In VDJdb matching, anti-spike CD8 responses were favored while private and CD4 specificities went missing.

Attachment of unique molecular identifiers to individual cDNA molecules was performed. One entry per CDR3 protein results from TCRdb running MiXCR on the 5' RACE reads. The sample shows over 45,000 distinct CDR3 sequences, approximately 16% of them seen only once. The source is an adult who was a healthcare worker with PCR-confirmed SARS-CoV-2 infection or an uninfected control (not recorded which). The input for sequencing was whole blood, taken at baseline.

CDR3: CASSLNRGSRDTEAFF. The CDR3 DNA reads as TGTGCCAGCAGTTTAAATAGGGGGTCAAGGGACACTGAAGCTTTCTTT. The gene calls are TRBV28 and TRBJ1-1; possible D gene TRBD1, 6 bases. Germline V lookup: CDR1 MDHEN, CDR2 SYDVKM. The CDR3 consists of 16 residues. The V and J ends lost 2 bases and 3 bases respectively, with 16 bases between them.